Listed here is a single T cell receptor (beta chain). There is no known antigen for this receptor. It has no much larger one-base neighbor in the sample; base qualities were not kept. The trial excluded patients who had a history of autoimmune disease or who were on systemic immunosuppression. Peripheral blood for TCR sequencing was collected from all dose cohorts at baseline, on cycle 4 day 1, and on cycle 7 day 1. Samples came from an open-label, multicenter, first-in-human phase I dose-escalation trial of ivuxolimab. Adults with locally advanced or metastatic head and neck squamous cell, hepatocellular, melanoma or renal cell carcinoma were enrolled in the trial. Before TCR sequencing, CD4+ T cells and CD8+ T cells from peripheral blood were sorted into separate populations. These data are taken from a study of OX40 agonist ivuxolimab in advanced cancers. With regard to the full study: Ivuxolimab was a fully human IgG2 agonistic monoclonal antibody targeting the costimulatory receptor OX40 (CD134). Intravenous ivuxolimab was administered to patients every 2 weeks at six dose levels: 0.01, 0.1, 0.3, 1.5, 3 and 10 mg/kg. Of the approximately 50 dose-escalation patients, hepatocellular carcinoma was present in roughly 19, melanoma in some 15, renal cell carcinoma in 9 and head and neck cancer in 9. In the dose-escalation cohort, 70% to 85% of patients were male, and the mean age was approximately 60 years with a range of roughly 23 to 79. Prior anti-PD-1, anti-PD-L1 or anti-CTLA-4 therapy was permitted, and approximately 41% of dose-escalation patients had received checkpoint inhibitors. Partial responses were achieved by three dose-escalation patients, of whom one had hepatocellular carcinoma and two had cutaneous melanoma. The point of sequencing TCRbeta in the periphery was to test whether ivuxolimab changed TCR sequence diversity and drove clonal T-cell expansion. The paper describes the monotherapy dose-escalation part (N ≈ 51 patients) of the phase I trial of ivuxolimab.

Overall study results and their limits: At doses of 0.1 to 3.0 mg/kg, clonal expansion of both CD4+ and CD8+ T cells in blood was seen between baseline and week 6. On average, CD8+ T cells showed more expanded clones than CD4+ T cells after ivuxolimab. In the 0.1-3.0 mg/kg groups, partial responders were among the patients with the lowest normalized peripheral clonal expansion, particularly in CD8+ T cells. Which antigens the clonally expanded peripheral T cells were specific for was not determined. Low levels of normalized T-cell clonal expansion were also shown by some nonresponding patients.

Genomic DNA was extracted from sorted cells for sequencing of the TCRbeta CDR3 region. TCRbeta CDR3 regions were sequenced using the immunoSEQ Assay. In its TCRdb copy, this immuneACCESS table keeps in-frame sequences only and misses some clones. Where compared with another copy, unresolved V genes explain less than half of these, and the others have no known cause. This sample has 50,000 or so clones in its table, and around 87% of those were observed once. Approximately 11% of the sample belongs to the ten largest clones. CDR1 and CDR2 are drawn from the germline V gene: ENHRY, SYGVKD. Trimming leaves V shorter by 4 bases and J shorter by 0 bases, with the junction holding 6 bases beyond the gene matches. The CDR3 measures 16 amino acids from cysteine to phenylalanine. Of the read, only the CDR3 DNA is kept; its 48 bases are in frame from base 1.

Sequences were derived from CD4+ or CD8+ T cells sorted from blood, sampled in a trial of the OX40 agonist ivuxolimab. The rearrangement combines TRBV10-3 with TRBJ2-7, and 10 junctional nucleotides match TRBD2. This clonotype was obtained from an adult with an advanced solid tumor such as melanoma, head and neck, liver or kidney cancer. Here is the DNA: TGTGCCATCAGTGGCCGGACTAGCGGACCCTCCTACGAGCAGTACTTC. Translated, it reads CAISGRTSGPSYEQYF.